These T cell receptor beta chains were read from a single sample in a study of CD8 T cells in ankylosing spondylitis. In TCRdb, the 5' RACE reads were re-called with MiXCR into one record per CDR3 protein. The sample includes about 750,000 distinct CDR3 sequences, under 20% seen only once; the top ten take about 20%. Sequences were obtained from blood, either unsorted or a sorted T cell fraction (not recorded which). Every receptor here comes from a male donor with ankylosing spondylitis. Both conserved end residues are part of each CDR3. D genes are given only for firm matches. Clone size, where shown, is once, few, many, or a class for clones that have expanded.

v_gene,abundance,j_gene,d_gene,CDR3nt,CDR3aa
TRBV5-1,many,TRBJ1-1,.,TGCGCCAGCAGCTTGGCCATGGGACCAGATGAAGCTTTCTTT,CASSLAMGPDEAFF
TRBV6-4,.,TRBJ2-4,TRBD2,TGTGCCAGCGGTGACTTCTCGGGACTAGCGGGAGGATTAGCCAAAAACATTCAGTACTTC,CASGDFSGLAGGLAKNIQYF
TRBV6-2/TRBV6-3,.,TRBJ2-6,.,TGTGCCAGCAGTTGGGCGTGGGCCAACGTCCTGACTTTC,CASSWAWANVLTF
TRBV7-2,once,TRBJ2-1,TRBD2,TGTGCCAGCAGCTTAGCCGGGACTAGCGCGAAGAATGAGCAGTTCTTC,CASSLAGTSAKNEQFF
TRBV5-1,.,TRBJ1-1,.,TGCGCCAGCAGCTTGGGGGTAAACGTCCGCGGGGACACTGAAGCTTTCTTT,CASSLGVNVRGDTEAFF
TRBV21-1,.,TRBJ2-2,.,TGTGCCAGCAGCAAAGCGCCTAGCGCGAACACCGGGGAGCTGTTTTTT,CASSKAPSANTGELFF
TRBV7-9,many,TRBJ2-1,.,TGTGCCAGCAGCCAGGAACTGAGGTATGAGCAGTTCTTC,CASSQELRYEQFF
TRBV12-3/TRBV12-4,few,TRBJ1-4,.,TGTGCCAGCAGCTGGGCGGGGGGGGTTGAAAAACTGTTTTTT,CASSWAGGVEKLFF
TRBV5-6,few,TRBJ2-5,TRBD1,TGTGCCAGCAGCTGGGGACAGGGTTTTATCGAGACCCAGTACTTC,CASSWGQGFIETQYF
TRBV5-1,few,TRBJ2-7,.,TGCGCCAGCAGCACCATGGACAGCTACGAGCAGTACTTC,CASSTMDSYEQYF
TRBV5-1,few,TRBJ2-1,.,TGCGCCAGCAGCTTGGCTCGGGTCTCCTACAATGAGCAGTTCTTC,CASSLARVSYNEQFF
TRBV7-3,.,TRBJ2-1,.,TGTGCCAGCAGCTTAAGATTTACGCTTACAAGTCCAGACAATGAGCAGTTCTTC,CASSLRFTLTSPDNEQFF
TRBV3-1,few,TRBJ1-1,.,TGTGCCAGCAGCCGGGGCCTACCTTCGAACACTGAAGCTTTCTTT,CASSRGLPSNTEAFF
TRBV5-1,.,TRBJ1-4,.,TGCGCCAGCAGCTTCTCTCAACAGCCAACTAATGAAAAACTGTTTTTT,CASSFSQQPTNEKLFF
TRBV18,few,TRBJ1-1,.,TGTGCCAGCTCACCCTTTACTACAGGGCTGAACACTGAAGCTTTCTTT,CASSPFTTGLNTEAFF
TRBV28,.,TRBJ1-4,TRBD1,TGTGCCAGCAGCACCGGGACAGGGGGCCTAAAACTGTTTTTT,CASSTGTGGLKLFF
TRBV18,.,TRBJ1-5,TRBD1,TGTGCCAGCTCACCGGACAGGGTTCCTAATCAGCCCCAGCATTTT,CASSPDRVPNQPQHF
TRBV12-3/TRBV12-4,few,TRBJ2-5,.,TGTGCCAGCGCCATGGGTGAGACCCAGTACTTC,CASAMGETQYF
TRBV9,.,TRBJ2-1,TRBD2,TGTGCCAGCAGCGTAGAACTAGCGGGGGGGAATGAGCAGTTCTTC,CASSVELAGGNEQFF
TRBV20-1,.,TRBJ2-5,.,TGCAGTGCTGTACGGGACTCGGGGCCCCAAGAGACCCAGTACTTC,CSAVRDSGPQETQYF
TRBV29-1,.,TRBJ2-7,TRBD1,TGCAGCGTTGAAGATACAGGGGGCTACGAGCAGTACTTC,CSVEDTGGYEQYF
TRBV20-1,.,TRBJ2-3,.,TGCAGTGCTAGGGCGGGAAGGTACATTACGGATACGCAGTATTTT,CSARAGRYITDTQYF
TRBV5-1,many,TRBJ1-2,TRBD1,TGTGCCAGCAGCCCCGGGACAGGCTATGGCTACACCTTC,CASSPGTGYGYTF
TRBV15,.,TRBJ1-4,.,TGTGCCACCAGGAGGGGGGTTGCCCTAGATGCCCTTTATGAAAAACTGTTTTTT,CATRRGVALDALYEKLFF
TRBV10-3,.,TRBJ2-7,TRBD2,TGTGCCATCAGTGAAGAGGGAGGGGAGGGCTACGAGCAGTACTTC,CAISEEGGEGYEQYF
TRBV7-2,.,TRBJ1-6,TRBD1,TGTGCCAGCAGCGGGGGACAGGGGTATTCACCCCTCCACTTT,CASSGGQGYSPLHF
TRBV14,once,TRBJ1-1,.,TGTGCCAGCAGCCAAGTTCAGAGGAACACTGAAGCTTTCTTT,CASSQVQRNTEAFF
TRBV20-1,.,TRBJ2-6,TRBD2,TGCAGTGCTAGCGAGGGCGGGAGGGCCGCTGGGGCCAACGTCCTGACTTTC,CSASEGGRAAGANVLTF